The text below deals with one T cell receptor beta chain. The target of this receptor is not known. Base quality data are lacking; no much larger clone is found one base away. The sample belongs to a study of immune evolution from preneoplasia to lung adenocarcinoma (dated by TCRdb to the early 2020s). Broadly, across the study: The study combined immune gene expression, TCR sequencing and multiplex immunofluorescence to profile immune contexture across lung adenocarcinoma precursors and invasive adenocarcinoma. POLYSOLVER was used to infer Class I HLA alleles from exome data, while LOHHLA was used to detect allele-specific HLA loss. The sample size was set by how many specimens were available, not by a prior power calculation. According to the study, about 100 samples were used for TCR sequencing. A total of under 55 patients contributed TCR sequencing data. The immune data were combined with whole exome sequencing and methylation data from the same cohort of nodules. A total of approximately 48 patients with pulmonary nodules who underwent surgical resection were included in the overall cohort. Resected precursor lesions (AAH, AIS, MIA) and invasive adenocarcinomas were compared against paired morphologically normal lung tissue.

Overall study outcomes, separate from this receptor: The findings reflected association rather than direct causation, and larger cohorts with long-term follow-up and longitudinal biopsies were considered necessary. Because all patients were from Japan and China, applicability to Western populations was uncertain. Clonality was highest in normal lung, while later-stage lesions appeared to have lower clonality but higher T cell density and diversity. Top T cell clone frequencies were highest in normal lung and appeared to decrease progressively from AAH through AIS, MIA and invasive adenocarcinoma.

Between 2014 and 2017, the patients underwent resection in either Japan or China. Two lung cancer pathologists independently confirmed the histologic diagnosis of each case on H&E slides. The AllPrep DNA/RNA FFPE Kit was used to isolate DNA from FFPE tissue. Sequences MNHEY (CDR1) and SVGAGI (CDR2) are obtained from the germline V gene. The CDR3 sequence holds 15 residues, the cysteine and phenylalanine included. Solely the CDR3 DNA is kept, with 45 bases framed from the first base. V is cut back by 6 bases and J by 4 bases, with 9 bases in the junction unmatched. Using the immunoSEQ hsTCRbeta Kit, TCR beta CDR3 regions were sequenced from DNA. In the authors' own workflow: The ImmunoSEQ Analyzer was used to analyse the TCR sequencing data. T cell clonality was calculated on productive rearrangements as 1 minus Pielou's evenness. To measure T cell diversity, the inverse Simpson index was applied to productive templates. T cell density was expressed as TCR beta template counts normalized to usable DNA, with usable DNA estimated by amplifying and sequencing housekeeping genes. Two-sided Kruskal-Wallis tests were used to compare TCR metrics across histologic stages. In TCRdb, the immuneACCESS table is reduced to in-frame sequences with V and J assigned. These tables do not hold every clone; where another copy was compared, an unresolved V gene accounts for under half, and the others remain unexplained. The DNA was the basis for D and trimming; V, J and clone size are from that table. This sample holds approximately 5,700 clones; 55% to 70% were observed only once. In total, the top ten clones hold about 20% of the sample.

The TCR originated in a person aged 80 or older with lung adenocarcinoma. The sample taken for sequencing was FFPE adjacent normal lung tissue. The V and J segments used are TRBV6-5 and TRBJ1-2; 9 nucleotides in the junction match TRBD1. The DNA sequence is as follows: TGTGCCAGCAGCGACAGGGGGATGGCGGGCTATGGCTACACCTTC. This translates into CASSDRGMAGYGYTF.